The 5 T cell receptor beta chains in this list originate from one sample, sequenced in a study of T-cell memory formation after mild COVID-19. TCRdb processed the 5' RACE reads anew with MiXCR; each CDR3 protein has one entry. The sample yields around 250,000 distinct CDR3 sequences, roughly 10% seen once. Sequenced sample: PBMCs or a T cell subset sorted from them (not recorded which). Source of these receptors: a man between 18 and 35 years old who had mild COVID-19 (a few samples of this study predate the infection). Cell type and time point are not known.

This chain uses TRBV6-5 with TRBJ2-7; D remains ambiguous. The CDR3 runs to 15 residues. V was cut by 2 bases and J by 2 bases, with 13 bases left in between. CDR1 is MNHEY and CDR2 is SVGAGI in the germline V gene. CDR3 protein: CASSYKADGAYEQYF. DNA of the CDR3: TGTGCCAGCAGTTACAAGGCGGACGGTGCCTACGAGCAGTACTTC.

CDR3 coding DNA: TGTGCCAGCAGCGCTCTAGGACAGCAAGAGACCCAGTACTTC. Translation gives CASSALGQQETQYF. This chain joins TRBV7-6 and TRBJ2-5, with D perhaps matching TRBD1 (6 bases). V shed 5 bases and J shed 2 bases, with 12 bases lying between them. Germline V lookup: CDR1 SGHVS, CDR2 FNYEAQ. The CDR3 sequence is 14 residues long.

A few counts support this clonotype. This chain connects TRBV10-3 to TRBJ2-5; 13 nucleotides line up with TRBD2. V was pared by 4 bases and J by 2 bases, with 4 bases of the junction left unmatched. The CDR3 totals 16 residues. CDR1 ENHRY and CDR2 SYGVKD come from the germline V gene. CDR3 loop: CAISAGLAGVQETQYF. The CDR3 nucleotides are TGTGCCATCAGTGCCGGACTAGCGGGGGTTCAAGAGACCCAGTACTTC.

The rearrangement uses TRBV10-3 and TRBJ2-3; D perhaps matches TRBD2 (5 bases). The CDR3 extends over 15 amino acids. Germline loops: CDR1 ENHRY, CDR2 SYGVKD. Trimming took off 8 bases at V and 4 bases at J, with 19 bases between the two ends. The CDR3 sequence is CAISLGGTLSDTQYF. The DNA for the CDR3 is TGTGCCATCTCCCTCGGAGGAACCTTGTCAGATACGCAGTATTTT.

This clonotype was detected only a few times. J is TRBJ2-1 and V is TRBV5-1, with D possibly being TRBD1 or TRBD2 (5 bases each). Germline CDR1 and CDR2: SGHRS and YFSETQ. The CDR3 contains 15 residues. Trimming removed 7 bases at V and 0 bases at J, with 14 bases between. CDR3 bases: TGCGCCAGCGACCCCGGGGCATCCTCCTACAATGAGCAGTTCTTC. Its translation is CASDPGASSYNEQFF.